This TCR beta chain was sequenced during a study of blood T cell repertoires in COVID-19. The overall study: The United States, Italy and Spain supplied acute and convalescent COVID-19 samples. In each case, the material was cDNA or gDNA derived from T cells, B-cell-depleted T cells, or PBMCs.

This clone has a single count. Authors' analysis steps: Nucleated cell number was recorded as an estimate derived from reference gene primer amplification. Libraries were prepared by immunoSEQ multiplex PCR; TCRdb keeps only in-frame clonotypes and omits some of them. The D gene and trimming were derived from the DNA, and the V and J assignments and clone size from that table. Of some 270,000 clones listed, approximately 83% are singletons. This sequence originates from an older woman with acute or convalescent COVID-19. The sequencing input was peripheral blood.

CDR3 protein: CASSHGGNQPQHF. The CDR3 nucleotides read TGTGCCAGCAGCCACGGGGGGAATCAGCCCCAGCATTTT. This chain links TRBV3-1 (or the pseudogene TRBV3-2) with TRBJ1-5; a weak D match, TRBD1 (5 bases). The germline V gene encodes CDR1 LGHDT and CDR2 YNNKEL (reference sequence). CDR3 size: 13 residues. The V end was cut by 3 bases, the J end by 4 bases, with 7 bases between.